This T cell receptor beta chain derives from a study of T-cell reconstitution after alpha-beta-depleted transplantation in children. It was with unique molecular identifiers that the TCRbeta library was prepared. One entry per CDR3 protein results from TCRdb running MiXCR on the PCR reads. The sample carries about a million distinct CDR3 sequences, under 30% recorded once. CDR3 length equals 15 residues. V lost 5 bases, J lost 2 bases, and 4 bases stayed unmatched. V usage is TRBV12-3 or TRBV12-4 and J usage is TRBJ2-3, with 10 bases that match TRBD2. The source is a boy under two years old who had a stem cell transplant for SCID, so the T cells may come from the graft donor. This specimen consisted of PBMCs, mostly from graft donor cells, obtained 360 days after TCRalphabeta/CD19-depleted stem cell transplant. In nucleotides, the CDR3 is TGTGCCAGCAGTACCGGGACTAGCGACACAGATACGCAGTATTTT. This translates into CASSTGTSDTDTQYF.